The 28 T cell receptor beta chains in this list originate from one sample, sequenced in a study of CD4+ T cells in melanoma. Method: immunoSEQ multiplex PCR; TCRdb's copy keeps in-frame clones and lacks some. Of 10,000 to 13,000 clones listed, approximately 70% were seen once; the top ten hold around 9.7%. Sequenced input: cells from a culture (not recorded whether cultured in vitro). The receptors shown here come from a human donor with melanoma.

J is TRBJ2-3 and V is TRBV2; the D is unclear. From germline, CDR1 is SNHLY and CDR2 FYNNEI. V lost 1 base and J 11 bases, leaving 4 bases between the germline ends. CDR3 length: 10 residues. CDR3 DNA: TGTGCCAGCAGTGAAGGACGGCAGTATTTT. It translates to CASSEGRQYF.

CDR3 in amino acids: CASNPKGGRWYGYTF. The CDR3 nucleotides read TGTGCCAGCAACCCCAAGGGGGGGCGGTGGTATGGCTACACCTTC. This sequence joins TRBV28 and TRBJ1-2; a possible D gene is TRBD1 (6 bases). The germline V and J ends were trimmed by 7 bases and 5 bases, with 20 bases remaining between them. The V gene's germline CDR1 is MDHEN and CDR2 SYDVKM. This CDR3 is built from 15 residues.

The chain is built from TRBV27 and TRBJ1-6; the match to TRBD1 covers 9 bases. Germline CDR1 MNHEY, CDR2 SMNVEV (reference sequence). J gave up 8 bases and V 3 bases, and 2 bases lay outside the gene matches. The CDR3 is 14 amino acids. The CDR3: CASSLDRGYSPLHF. Here the CDR3 DNA reads TGTGCCAGCAGTTTGGACAGGGGCTATTCACCCCTCCACTTT.

This clone was seen only a few times. The chain links TRBV30 to TRBJ1-6; 7 bases agree with TRBD1. V lost 2 bases and J lost 10; bases outside the gene matches: 8. The germline V gene encodes CDR1 GTSNPN and CDR2 SVGIG (reference sequence). This CDR3 has 14 residues. CDR3 region: CAWSTGADGSPLHF. The CDR3 DNA sequence: TGTGCCTGGAGTACAGGGGCCGACGGATCACCCCTCCACTTT. The complete variable domain, with remaining parts taken from reference TRBV30 and TRBJ1-6, reads SQTIHQWPATLVQPVGSPLSLECTVEGTSNPNLYWYRQAAGRGLQLLFYSVGIGQISSEVPQNLSASRPQDRQFILSSKKLLLSDSGFYLCAWSTGADGSPLHFGNGTRLTVT.

This clone has just a few counts. The chain combines TRBV11-3 with TRBJ2-1; D uncertain. V gave up 0 bases and J gave up 6 bases, with 3 bases separating them. Germline CDR1 reads SGHNT; CDR2 reads YENEEA. The CDR3 has 12 residues. CDR3 nucleotides: TGTGCCAGCAGCTTAGATAGCAATGAGCAGTTCTTC. It is translated as CASSLDSNEQFF.

The chain combines TRBV6-1 with TRBJ1-1; tentatively, D is TRBD1 (6 bases). V lost 5 bases and J lost 4, with 14 bases in between. The CDR3 is made up of 14 amino acids. Germline values: CDR1 MNHNS, CDR2 SASEGT. The CDR3 region has the DNA TGTGCCAGCAGTAGAACAGGGCTAGTCACTGAAGCTTTCTTT. It encodes CASSRTGLVTEAFF.

The chain carries TRBV4-2 and TRBJ1-2; D gene ambiguous. The CDR3 is 15 amino acids. V was clipped by 0 bases and J by 7 bases, with 15 bases between them. CDR1 and CDR2 (germline): LGHNA, YNFKEQ. The CDR3 DNA follows: TGTGCCAGCAGCCAAGATGAAGGATATAAGACTGGCTACACCTTC. It specifies CASSQDEGYKTGYTF.

This clone was counted a single time. The V call is TRBV5-1, the J call TRBJ1-5, with 7 bases that match TRBD1. The germline V gene encodes CDR1 SGHRS and CDR2 YFSETQ. This CDR3 contains 20 residues. V shed 3 bases and J 4 bases; nucleotides not matched to a gene: 22. The CDR3 sequence is CASSCLYRLTGIFRNQPQHF. The CDR3 DNA sequence: TGCGCCAGCAGCTGCCTCTATCGTCTGACAGGGATATTCCGAAATCAGCCCCAGCATTTT.

V is TRBV5-1 and J is TRBJ1-2; D perhaps matches TRBD1 (5 bases). The germline V gene encodes CDR1 SGHRS and CDR2 YFSETQ. The CDR3 is made up of 18 amino acids. The V end lost 4 bases, the J end lost 2 bases, and 24 bases lay between the germline ends. CDR3 coding DNA: TGCGCCAGCAGCCCGGGGAGGGGCCGACGGACCCAAAACTATGGCTACACCTTC. Translating it yields CASSPGRGRRTQNYGYTF.

This clone was observed a few times. The gene calls are TRBV5-1 and TRBJ1-1; D is ambiguous. The CDR3 is 15 residues long. V lost 2 bases to trimming and J lost 0 bases, with 11 bases between them. Germline V lookup: CDR1 SGHRS, CDR2 YFSETQ. The CDR3 loop is CASSFGRNLNTEAFF. The CDR3, as DNA: TGCGCCAGCAGCTTCGGTCGGAACTTGAACACTGAAGCTTTCTTT.

This sequence joins TRBV11-2 and TRBJ1-1, with 7 bases fitting TRBD1. This CDR3 contains 14 residues. With 5 bases clipped from V and 5 bases from J, the junction kept 8 bases outside the gene matches. The germline V gene encodes CDR1 SGHAT and CDR2 FQNNGV. DNA for the CDR3: TGTGCCAGCAGCCCGACAGGGAGAGGGACTGAAGCTTTCTTT. Residues: CASSPTGRGTEAFF. Looking up the rest from reference TRBV11-2 and TRBJ1-1 gives the full variable domain: EAGVAQSPRYKIIEKRQSVAFWCNPISGHATLYWYQQILGQGPKLLIQFQNNGVVDDSQLPKDRFSAERLKGVDSTLKIQPAKLEDSAVYLCASSPTGRGTEAFFGQGTRLTVV.

This clone has just a few counts. The rearrangement links TRBV7-9 to TRBJ2-1, with D unresolved. The CDR3 has 15 residues. V shed 7 bases and J shed 6 bases, with 19 bases lying between them. Germline lookup yields CDR1 SEHNR and CDR2 FQNEAQ (reference sequence). Here the CDR3 reads CASTPRANIPNEQFF. CDR3 DNA: TGTGCCAGCACCCCTAGGGCAAATATCCCCAATGAGCAGTTCTTC.

The V call is TRBV4-2, the J call TRBJ2-7; the D gene is possibly TRBD1 (6 bases). The germline V gene encodes CDR1 LGHNA and CDR2 YNFKEQ. There are 17 residues in the CDR3. The V end was cut by 2 bases, the J end by 5 bases, with 22 bases between. The CDR3 bases are TGTGCCAGCAGCCAAAGAGTAGGGGCTAGTCGGGACAACGAGCAGTACTTC. It encodes CASSQRVGASRDNEQYF.

The chain joins TRBV6-5 to TRBJ2-1, with D perhaps TRBD2 (6 bases). The CDR3 spans 14 residues. Trimming stripped 2 bases from V and 6 bases from J, with 11 bases between. Germline values: CDR1 MNHEY, CDR2 SVGAGI. The CDR3 DNA reads as TGTGCCAGCAGTTACGGCGGGGTTTCCAATGAGCAGTTCTTC. Translating gives CASSYGGVSNEQFF.

The chain is built from TRBV6-6 and TRBJ2-5, with D perhaps given as TRBD1 or TRBD2 (6 bases each). The V end was cut by 5 bases, the J end by 5 bases, with 18 bases between. The germline CDR1 and CDR2 sequences are MNHNY and SVGAGI (reference sequence). The CDR3 has 15 residues. The chain's CDR3 is CASSPGVGGRETQYF. DNA for the CDR3: TGTGCCAGCAGTCCTGGTGTTGGGGGGCGGGAGACCCAGTACTTC.

V usage is TRBV29-1 and J usage is TRBJ2-7, with D perhaps TRBD1 (5 bases). V was cut by 5 bases and J by 0 bases, with 8 bases left in between. Germline V lookup: CDR1 SQVTM, CDR2 ANQGSEA. The CDR3 extends over 12 amino acids. The CDR3 region is CSVSGFSYEQYF. The CDR3 DNA is TGCAGCGTTTCAGGGTTCTCCTACGAGCAGTACTTC.

The chain carries TRBV11-3 and TRBJ1-1; no clear D gene. CDR1 and CDR2 (germline): SGHNT, YENEEA. Trimming removed 3 bases at V and 4 bases at J, with 18 bases between. This CDR3 contains 16 residues. The CDR3: CASSFRSGRGGTEAFF. The CDR3 region has the DNA TGTGCCAGCAGCTTTCGGTCGGGAAGAGGTGGCACTGAAGCTTTCTTT.

The V and J genes are TRBV6-1 and TRBJ1-3, with 7 bases identical to TRBD1. The ends lost 10 bases at V and 8 bases at J; junction bases unmatched: 17. Germline V gene data show CDR1 as MNHNS and CDR2 as SASEGT. The CDR3 spans 15 residues. CDR3 in amino acids: CATLEIRPQGYTIYF. The CDR3 DNA reads as TGTGCCACCTTGGAGATACGGCCACAGGGGTACACCATATATTTT.

This clone was observed a handful of times. The rearrangement uses TRBV2 and TRBJ2-7; D is uncertain. Germline CDR1 and CDR2: SNHLY and FYNNEI. This CDR3 has 13 amino acids. The V end was cut by 4 bases, the J end by 0 bases, with 7 bases between. CDR3 DNA sequence: TGTGCCAGCAGTGTGGTCAGCTCCTACGAGCAGTACTTC. Protein: CASSVVSSYEQYF.

In this sample, this clone turned up a few times. The rearrangement links TRBV2 to TRBJ1-2; tentatively, D is TRBD1 (5 bases). From germline, CDR1 is SNHLY and CDR2 FYNNEI. The CDR3 totals 12 residues. The V end lost 6 bases, the J end lost 4 bases, and 9 bases lay between the germline ends. The chain's CDR3 is CASSVGGYGYTF. The CDR3 region has the DNA TGTGCCAGCAGCGTCGGGGGCTATGGCTACACCTTC.

CDR3 in amino acids: CASRRALSTNEKLFF. As DNA, the CDR3 is TGCGCCAGCAGACGGGCTCTCTCAACTAATGAAAAACTGTTTTTT. The V call is TRBV5-1, the J call TRBJ1-4; D gene uncertain. Germline-derived CDR1 and CDR2 are SGHRS and YFSETQ. The CDR3 is 15 amino acids. The V end was cut by 5 bases, the J end by 0 bases, with 11 bases between.

This clone was seen a few times. The chain employs TRBV6-5 and TRBJ1-1, with 10 bases aligning to TRBD1. Germline V gives CDR1 MNHEY, CDR2 SVGAGI. This CDR3 has 11 residues. With 8 bases clipped from V and 9 bases from J, the junction kept 3 bases outside the gene matches. DNA for the CDR3: TGTGCCAGCTACGACAGGGGGCAAGCTTTCTTT. It yields the protein CASYDRGQAFF.

The chain recombines TRBV9 with TRBJ1-4; D is possibly TRBD1 (6 bases). CDR3 length: 17 amino acids. Trimming took 0 bases from V and 2 from J, leaving 14 bases between them. Germline V gene data show CDR1 as SGDLS and CDR2 as YYNGEE. CDR3 coding DNA: TGTGCCAGCAGCGTAGGGCAGGGGAAGCATACTAATGAAAAACTGTTTTTT. It translates to CASSVGQGKHTNEKLFF.

The CDR3 loop reads CASSEGTYYTGELFF. The DNA for the CDR3 is TGTGCCAGCAGCGAAGGGACTTATTACACCGGGGAGCTGTTTTTT. The chain couples TRBV7-2 to TRBJ2-2, with a possible D match to TRBD2 (6 bases). This CDR3 spans 15 amino acids. V lost 5 bases and J 3 bases, leaving 13 bases between the germline ends. Germline V CDR1 and CDR2: SGHTA, FQGNSA.

The genes are TRBV15 and TRBJ1-1, with a possible D match to TRBD1 (6 bases). Deletions cut 1 base from V and 2 bases from J, with 14 bases between. CDR3 length equals 16 residues. Germline CDR1 reads LNHNV; CDR2 reads YYDKDF (reference sequence). CDR3 loop: CATSRARGLGNTEAFF. CDR3 sequence (DNA): TGTGCCACCAGCAGAGCTCGGGGGCTGGGCAACACTGAAGCTTTCTTT. The variable domain in full, completed from reference TRBV15 and TRBJ1-1, reads DAMVIQNPRYQVTQFGKPVTLSCSQTLNHNVMYWYQQKSSQAPKLLFHYYDKDFNNEADTPDNFQSRRPNTSFCFLDIRSPGLGDTAMYLCATSRARGLGNTEAFFGQGTRLTVV.

This sequence joins TRBV7-8 and TRBJ2-3; 13 positions agree with TRBD2. Germline values: CDR1 SGHVS, CDR2 FQNEAQ. The ends lost 5 bases at V and 0 bases at J; junction bases unmatched: 5. The length of the CDR3 is 17 residues. The CDR3 loop reads CASSRTSGGKSTDTQYF. The CDR3 DNA is TGTGCCAGCAGCCGGACTAGCGGGGGAAAGAGCACAGATACGCAGTATTTT.

The chain is built from TRBV4-3 and TRBJ1-1, with 7 bases lining up with TRBD1. This CDR3 comprises 16 residues. Germline trimming cut 4 bases from V and 1 base from J; bases unmatched to any gene: 9. Germline lookup yields CDR1 LGHNA and CDR2 YSLEER. CDR3 protein: CASSRGTGTANTEAFF. The CDR3 bases are TGCGCCAGCAGCCGCGGGACCGGGACAGCGAACACTGAAGCTTTCTTT.

The rearrangement uses TRBV6-6 and TRBJ1-6; D is unclear. This CDR3 comprises 11 residues. Between the trimmed V and J ends, which lost 5 bases and 7 bases, there was a span of 3 bases. CDR1 is MNHNY, CDR2 SVGAGI, per germline (reference sequence). As DNA, the CDR3 is TGTGCCAGCAGTGGAAATTCACCCCTCCACTTT. Protein: CASSGNSPLHF.